These T cell receptor beta chains were read from a single sample in a study of beta chain features in type 1 diabetes. Only in-frame clones appear in the TCRdb table, and some are missing; sequencing was by immunoSEQ multiplex PCR. Of 200,000 to 300,000 clones in the sample, about a tenth were seen once. Input material: naive CD4+ T cells from blood. These receptors were taken from a man aged 25 to 40 with type 1 diabetes. CDR3s include the opening cysteine and the closing phenylalanine or tryptophan. D genes are given only for firm matches. A clone size is listed for some rows: how often the clone was seen (once, few, many), or a class if it is expanded.

D,length,V,size,J,DNA,CDR3
-,13,TRBV5-4,few,TRBJ1-5,TGTGCCAGCAGCCCTTACGGACAGCAGCCCCAGCATTTT,CASSPYGQQPQHF
TRBD1,15,TRBV7-9,few,TRBJ2-5,TGTGCCAGCAGCCGCGCCGGGACAGGGCAAGAGACCCAGTACTTC,CASSRAGTGQETQYF
TRBD1,14,TRBV28,few,TRBJ2-6,TGTGCCACCGACAGGGGCTCTGGGGCCAACGTCCTGACTTTC,CATDRGSGANVLTF
TRBD2,15,TRBV27,few,TRBJ2-1,TGTGCCAGCAGTTTGGAGGTAGCGGGGGGCCATGAGCAGTTCTTC,CASSLEVAGGHEQFF
-,14,TRBV2,-,TRBJ2-2,TGTGCCAGCAGGGAGGGACCGGACACCGGGGAGCTGTTTTTT,CASREGPDTGELFF
-,13,TRBV7-9,-,TRBJ1-1,TGTGCCAGCAGCTTGGAATCGGGTTCTGAAGCTTTCTTT,CASSLESGSEAFF
TRBD2,13,TRBV19,few,TRBJ2-7,TGTGCCAGTAACGACCGGGGGGCCTACGAGCAGTACTTC,CASNDRGAYEQYF
-,14,TRBV2,few,TRBJ1-1,TGTGCCAGCATCCGTTGGCATCTGAACACTGAAGCTTTCTTT,CASIRWHLNTEAFF
-,12,TRBV2,-,TRBJ2-1,TGTGCCAGCAGTGTAGGTCAGGGTGAGCAGTTCTTC,CASSVGQGEQFF
-,13,TRBV29-1,-,TRBJ2-7,TGCAGCGTTAGAACACAGGGAGAGGGCGAGCAGTACTTC,CSVRTQGEGEQYF
-,13,TRBV15,-,TRBJ2-7,TGTGCCACCAGCAGACAGACAGGCTACGAGCAGTACTTC,CATSRQTGYEQYF
TRBD2,13,TRBV2,few,TRBJ2-3,TGTGCCAGCAGGCGGGGGGAATCAGATACGCAGTATTTT,CASRRGESDTQYF
-,14,TRBV6-6,once,TRBJ1-6,TGTGCCACGCGACAGGTTTTTGAGAATTCACCCCTCCACTTT,CATRQVFENSPLHF
-,14,TRBV5-6,few,TRBJ2-7,TGTGCCAGCAGCTTCACAGGGAACTCCTACGAGCAGTACTTC,CASSFTGNSYEQYF
TRBD1,15,TRBV15,few,TRBJ2-3,TGTGCCACCAGCAGAGATCCGGGACAGACGGATACGCAGTATTTT,CATSRDPGQTDTQYF
-,17,TRBV5-5,-,TRBJ2-1,TGTGCCAGCAGCAGTGCCCTAAAGGGGGGGCAGACGCATGAGCAGTTCTTC,CASSSALKGGQTHEQFF
-,10,TRBV10-3,few,TRBJ2-1,TGTGCCGTAGGGGACAATGAGCAGTTCTTC,CAVGDNEQFF
-,11,TRBV29-1,-,TRBJ1-1,TGCAGCGTTGGGCCTAGGACTGAAGCTTTCTTT,CSVGPRTEAFF
TRBD1,14,TRBV4-3,few,TRBJ2-5,TGCGCCAGCAGCCAAGAACACAGGGGAGAGACCCAGTACTTC,CASSQEHRGETQYF
-,12,TRBV28,once,TRBJ2-5,TGTGCCAGCAGCTTAACTATGGGGACCCAGTACTTC,CASSLTMGTQYF
-,14,TRBV12-5,-,TRBJ2-3,TGTGCTAGTGGTTCCTGGAGGGGTACAGATACGCAGTATTTT,CASGSWRGTDTQYF
TRBD1,12,TRBV29-1,few,TRBJ1-1,TGCAGCGTTGAGACAGGGCGAACTGAAGCTTTCTTT,CSVETGRTEAFF
-,13,TRBV7-3,few,TRBJ1-6,TGTGCCAGCAGCCAAAGGCCAGGTTCACCCCTCCACTTT,CASSQRPGSPLHF
-,11,TRBV29-1,-,TRBJ2-7,TGCAGCGTTGCTACAGGGACCGAGCAGTACTTC,CSVATGTEQYF
-,15,TRBV6-5,few,TRBJ2-6,TGTGCCAGCAGTATAACAGGAACGGGGGCCAACGTCCTGACTTTC,CASSITGTGANVLTF
-,13,TRBV27,few,TRBJ1-4,TGTGCCAGCAGTTTAAGGGGAAACGAAAAACTGTTTTTT,CASSLRGNEKLFF
-,13,TRBV2,-,TRBJ2-7,TGTGCCAGCAGACAGGGATTATCGTACGAGCAGTACTTC,CASRQGLSYEQYF
-,15,TRBV9,-,TRBJ1-3,TGTGCCAGCAGCGTAGAGACAAGCTCTGGAAACACCATATATTTT,CASSVETSSGNTIYF
TRBD1,17,TRBV5-6,few,TRBJ1-1,TGTGCCAGCAGCCTCAGAGTGACAGGGGTGACTAACACTGAAGCTTTCTTT,CASSLRVTGVTNTEAFF
TRBD1,13,TRBV29-1,few,TRBJ1-2,TGCAGCGTTGAATCGGGACAGGAAGAGGGCTACACCTTC,CSVESGQEEGYTF
-,12,TRBV6-6,-,TRBJ1-1,TGTGCCAGCAGTTTAAGGGGCACTGAAGCTTTCTTT,CASSLRGTEAFF
TRBD2,13,TRBV5-1,few,TRBJ2-5,TGCGCCAGCAGCGGTAGCGGGGGAGAGACCCAGTACTTC,CASSGSGGETQYF
-,12,TRBV6-5,few,TRBJ2-1,TGTGCCAGCAGTGAGAGATACAATGAGCAGTTCTTC,CASSERYNEQFF
TRBD1,15,TRBV6-5,few,TRBJ2-7,TGTGCCAGCAGTTACTCGAATCACAGGGGCTACGAGCAGTACTTC,CASSYSNHRGYEQYF
TRBD2,15,TRBV4-1,few,TRBJ2-3,TGCGCCAGCAGCGCGCGCGGGGGGTCGACAGATACGCAGTATTTT,CASSARGGSTDTQYF
-,16,TRBV9,-,TRBJ2-1,TGTGCCAGCAGCAGGGACATATCCCTTGCGTACAATGAGCAGTTCTTC,CASSRDISLAYNEQFF
TRBD1,15,TRBV5-1,-,TRBJ1-5,TGCGCCAGCAGAGCTACAGGGGGAGAGGAACAGCCCCAGCATTTT,CASRATGGEEQPQHF
TRBD2,13,TRBV5-4,-,TRBJ2-1,TGTGCCAGCAGCCTACTACCGGGGGGAGAGCAGTTCTTC,CASSLLPGGEQFF
-,16,TRBV5-1,-,TRBJ2-1,TGCGCCAGCAGCGGGGGGTTGCGGGCGAGGGACAATGAGCAGTTCTTC,CASSGGLRARDNEQFF
-,17,TRBV7-9,few,TRBJ2-5,TGTGCCAGCAGCGCCCCCTTCGGCAGGGTTAAGCAAGAGACCCAGTACTTC,CASSAPFGRVKQETQYF
TRBD1,13,TRBV7-9,-,TRBJ1-5,TGTGCCAGCAGCTTAGACGACAGGGTAGCCCAGCATTTT,CASSLDDRVAQHF
-,14,TRBV9,-,TRBJ1-1,TGTGCCAGCAGCGTAGCACCCTCGGGAACTGAAGCATTCTTT,CASSVAPSGTEAFF
TRBD2,20,TRBV4-1,-,TRBJ2-7,TGCGCCAGCAGCCACCGGGACACTCCCGGCAGCGGGGGCCCGGCCTACGAGCAGTACTTC,CASSHRDTPGSGGPAYEQYF
-,12,TRBV11-2,few,TRBJ1-1,TGTGCCAGCAGCCGGGGTAACACTGAAGCTTTCTTT,CASSRGNTEAFF
TRBD1,15,TRBV4-1,-,TRBJ1-2,TGCGCCAGCAGCCAGGGACAGGGAAGTTTCTATGGCTACACCTTC,CASSQGQGSFYGYTF
TRBD1,16,TRBV9,few,TRBJ1-1,TGTGCCAGCAGCGTAGGACCGACAGGGGCGAACACTGAAGCTTTCTTT,CASSVGPTGANTEAFF
-,13,TRBV9,-,TRBJ2-1,TGTGCCAGCAGCCCCTGGGGGGACAATGAGCAGTTCTTC,CASSPWGDNEQFF
TRBD1,15,TRBV5-4,-,TRBJ2-7,TGTGCCAGCAGCCCCGAGGCACAGGGGGACTACGAGCAGTACTTC,CASSPEAQGDYEQYF
TRBD1,13,TRBV15,-,TRBJ1-6,TGTGCCACCAGCGGACAGGAAAATTCACCCCTCCACTTT,CATSGQENSPLHF
TRBD1,14,TRBV18,-,TRBJ1-6,TGTGCCAGCTCCCCCTCGGGACAGGGTTCACCCCTCCACTTT,CASSPSGQGSPLHF
-,14,TRBV9,-,TRBJ1-4,TGTGCCAGCAGCGTAGGGGCTTCTAATGAAAAACTGTTTTTT,CASSVGASNEKLFF
TRBD2,14,TRBV29-1,few,TRBJ2-3,TGCAGCGTCCCCCGCGGGGGGGGCCCAGATACGCAGTATTTT,CSVPRGGGPDTQYF
-,13,TRBV7-2,-,TRBJ1-1,TGTGCCAGCAGCTCCCGATTGCCCCGGGAAGCTTTCTTT,CASSSRLPREAFF
TRBD1,15,TRBV25-1,few,TRBJ2-1,TGTGCCAGCAGTGACCTACGGACAGGGGATAATGAGCAGTTCTTC,CASSDLRTGDNEQFF
-,15,TRBV2,few,TRBJ1-6,TGTGCCAGCAGTGAAGAACAGTTGTATAATTCACCCCTCCACTTT,CASSEEQLYNSPLHF
TRBD2,13,TRBV19,-,TRBJ2-7,TGTGCCAGTAGTGCGGACGGGAGGTACGAGCAGTACTTC,CASSADGRYEQYF
-,15,TRBV28,-,TRBJ2-5,TGTGCCCCCTTAATCCACAGGGAGCGGAAGGAGACCCAGTACTTC,CAPLIHRERKETQYF